This T cell receptor beta chain was documented in a study of T-cell memory formation after mild COVID-19 (dated by TCRdb to the early 2020s). Broadly, across the study: TCR sequence clusters from the two donors were found to be largely donor specific. The cohort was made up of two young adult volunteers, one female and one male, who were previously healthy. In two donors, T-cell clones that expanded and contracted after mild COVID-19 were followed by sequencing TCRalpha and TCRbeta repertoires longitudinally.

The junction shows trimming of 5 bases on V and 5 bases on J, and the gene matches do not reach 8 bases of it. CDR1 and CDR2 were assigned from the germline V gene as SGHTA and FQGNSA. From the cysteine up to the phenylalanine, the CDR3 has a length of 14 residues. Only CDR3 DNA remains: 42 bases, in frame from the first base. The table lists this clonotype with a few counts. The antigen this receptor binds is unknown. Within one base of it there is no much larger clone, and no base qualities were kept. Ficoll-Paque density gradient centrifugation was the method used to isolate PBMCs. The instrument given in TCRdb is Illumina NovaSeq 6000. cDNA libraries for TCRalpha and TCRbeta were prepared by 5'RACE using constant-segment primers, with sample barcodes and unique molecular identifiers added. RNA was extracted from every sample with Trizol reagent. Libraries were amplified in two PCR steps, with a second sample barcode and Illumina TruSeq adapters added in the second step. Sequencing of libraries was performed on an Illumina NovaSeq with 2 x 150 bp paired-end reads. The authors' analysis ran thus. With migec v1.2.7, reads were demultiplexed and then collapsed into UMI-guided consensus sequences. Using mixcr v2.1.11, the UMI consensuses were aligned to TRA and TRB V and J templates and assembled into clonotypes. Expanded or contracted clonotypes were those called significant by both edgeR and NoisET, with noise models trained on biological replicates. For edgeR calls, the cutoffs were a false discovery rate-adjusted p below 0.01 and a log2 fold-change threshold of 1. PCA with hierarchical clustering of max-normalized trajectories of the 1000 most abundant clonotypes was used as exploratory dynamics analysis. The CD4 or CD8 phenotype of responding clones was assigned using the separately sequenced CD4+ and CD8+ repertoires. TCRdb passed the public sequencing reads through fastp at Q25 and MiXCR, retaining productive beta sequences. Identical CDR3 proteins give one entry, which carries the most common genes and DNA. The V and J calls were not made by the authors but by TCRdb's processing. Here the sample has 350,000 or so distinct CDR3 sequences; roughly 13% occur a single time. The ten largest clones take up around 21% of the sample.

The investigation overall reported the following: Contracting CD4+ clones were found mainly in CM and EM memory subsets, while CD8+ clones were enriched in EMRA. The study included only a couple of mild cases, and larger cohorts that include severe cases with pre-infection samples were judged to be necessary. SARS-CoV-2 specificity was not confirmed for the second-wave clones peaking on day 37. From day 15 to 85, contracting clones showed balanced CD4/CD8 phenotypes, whereas a second wave of clones that expanded from day 15 to 37 leaned towards CD4+. The detection of some responding clones in pre-infection memory suggests that pre-existing cross-reactive memory T cells joined the SARS-CoV-2 response.

Sequenced material: PBMCs or a T cell subset sorted from them (not recorded which). The chain joins TRBV7-2 to TRBJ2-5, and 7 junction bases match TRBD2. This TCR came from a man younger than 35 who had mild COVID-19 (a few samples of this study predate the infection). The sample titles of this study are shuffled in the database, so cell type and time point are left out; the donor was told from shared clones. At the DNA level, the sequence is TGTGCCAGCAGCCGGACTAGGGAGTTGGAGACCCAGTACTTC. Translated, it gives CASSRTRELETQYF.